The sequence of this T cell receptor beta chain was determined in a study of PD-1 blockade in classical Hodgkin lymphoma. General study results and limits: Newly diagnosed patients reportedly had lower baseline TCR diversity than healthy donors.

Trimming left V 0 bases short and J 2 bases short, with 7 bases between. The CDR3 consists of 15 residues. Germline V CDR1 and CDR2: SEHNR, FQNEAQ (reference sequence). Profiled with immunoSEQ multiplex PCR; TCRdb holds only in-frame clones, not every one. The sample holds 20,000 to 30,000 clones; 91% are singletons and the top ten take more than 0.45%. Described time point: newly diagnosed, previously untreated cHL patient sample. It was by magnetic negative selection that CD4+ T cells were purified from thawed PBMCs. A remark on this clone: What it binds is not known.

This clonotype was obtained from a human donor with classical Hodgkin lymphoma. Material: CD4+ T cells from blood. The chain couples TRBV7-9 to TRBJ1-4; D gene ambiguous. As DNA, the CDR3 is TGTGCCAGCAGCTTAGCAAGAGGGACTAATGAAAAACTGTTTTTT. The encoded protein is CASSLARGTNEKLFF.